The following is a T cell receptor (beta chain) sequence with its context. Its antigen is not identified. CDR1 is MGHRA, CDR2 YSYEKL, per germline. V trimming: 0 bases; J trimming: 7 bases; junction bases outside the gene matches: 10. This CDR3 is built from 17 residues. This entry is derived from a study of shared clonotypes between healthy human individuals. Partitioning of CD4+ cells yielded a CD45RA+ naive subset and a CD45RA-negative memory subset. Study-level findings and limits: It was the few donors that limited the genetic and exposure-history diversity represented.

Clones were sequenced by immunoSEQ multiplex PCR, and TCRdb holds only the in-frame ones, with some missing. The repertoire holds around 1,000,000 clones, with around 77% as singletons. The clonotype originates from a man aged 18 to 29 in good health. Some clones in this sample may be carry-over from other donors' samples. Sequencing was carried out using memory CD4+ T cells from PBMCs. The subset is: CD45RA-negative fraction. This sequence joins TRBV4-1 and TRBJ2-7; 12 nucleotides line up with TRBD1. DNA of the CDR3: TGCGCCAGCAGCCAAGATGGTACGGGACAGGGGGCCGGGGAGCAGTACTTC. Its protein is CASSQDGTGQGAGEQYF.